Listed here are 26 T cell receptor beta chains from one sample, sequenced in a study of shared clonotypes between healthy human individuals. The table came from immunoSEQ multiplex PCR; TCRdb's copy has only in-frame clones and leaves some out. The sample records about 470,000 clones, around 75% being singletons. The sequencing input was PBMCs. Receptor source: a woman in her thirties or forties in good health. Some clones in this sample may be carry-over from other donors' samples.

V and J are TRBV7-2 and TRBJ2-7; 7 bases map to TRBD2. In germline, CDR1 is SGHTA, CDR2 FQGNSA. The CDR3 totals 13 residues. V was pared by 2 bases and J by 5 bases, with 3 bases of the junction left unmatched. CDR3 residues: CASSLNRGDEQYF. DNA for the CDR3: TGTGCCAGCAGCTTAAATCGGGGGGACGAGCAGTACTTC.

The chain recombines TRBV7-9 with TRBJ1-1; a possible D gene is TRBD1 (6 bases). The CDR3 contains 15 residues. Germline CDR1 reads SEHNR; CDR2 reads FQNEAQ (reference sequence). V was pared by 6 bases and J by 8 bases, with 22 bases between. CDR3 bases: TGTGCCAGCAGTCGAACAGGGATCTCCCCCCGCGAAGCTTTCTTT. As protein: CASSRTGISPREAFF.

As to this clone: With only one base between it and a far larger clone, this is likely a read error. This chain connects TRBV27 to TRBJ2-7; the match to TRBD2 covers 13 bases. The CDR3 length is 16 residues. CDR1 and CDR2 (germline): MNHEY, SMNVEV (reference sequence). DNA for the CDR3: TGTGTCAGCAGTTCGAAACTAGCGGGAGGGCCGGGTGAGCAGTACTTC. Translation gives CVSSSKLAGGPGEQYF.

The J gene is TRBJ2-1, the V gene TRBV7-3, with D possibly being TRBD1 (5 bases). CDR3 size: 13 residues. Germline V CDR1 and CDR2: SGHTA, FQGTGA. V lost 5 bases and J lost 2, with 7 bases in between. The CDR3 protein is CASSTTAYNEQFF. In nucleotides, the CDR3 is TGTGCCAGCAGCACGACAGCCTACAATGAGCAGTTCTTC.

This chain links TRBV6-4 with TRBJ2-2; no reliable D call. Trimming cost V 3 bases and J 1 base, with 9 bases left between them. CDR1 is MRHNA, CDR2 SNTAGT, per germline. The CDR3 consists of 15 residues. The CDR3: CASSDSSENTGELFF. In DNA, the CDR3 is TGTGCCAGCAGTGATAGCAGCGAGAACACCGGGGAGCTGTTTTTT.

The rearrangement uses TRBV9 and TRBJ1-2, with D tentatively TRBD1 (5 bases). The ends were cut back, 0 bases at V and 5 bases at J, with 23 bases in the middle. CDR3 length equals 18 residues. Germline V gene data show CDR1 as SGDLS and CDR2 as YYNGEE. The CDR3, as DNA: TGTGCCAGCAGCGTAGTGAAAACTGGGGGTTGGACGGAATATGGCTACACCTTC. Protein product: CASSVVKTGGWTEYGYTF.

J is TRBJ2-1 and V is TRBV20-1; unclear D gene. Germline V CDR1 and CDR2: DFQATT, SNEGSKA (reference sequence). V was pared by 3 bases and J by 9 bases, with 6 bases between. The CDR3 has 10 amino acids. DNA for the CDR3: TGCAGTGCTAGGAGGCTTGAGCAGTTCTTC. The encoded protein is CSARRLEQFF.

This chain joins TRBV5-4 and TRBJ1-5; TRBD1 matches at 12 bases. J was trimmed by 7 bases and V by 4 bases; bases with no gene match: 12. This CDR3 has 17 residues. The germline V gene encodes CDR1 SGHNT and CDR2 YYREEE (reference sequence). The CDR3 coding sequence is TGTGCCAGCAGCACGGGACAGGGGGCGCAGAATATGCAGCCCCAGCATTTT. It encodes CASSTGQGAQNMQPQHF.

The chain recombines TRBV25-1 with TRBJ1-1, with D perhaps TRBD1 (6 bases). Per the germline V gene, CDR1 is MGHDK and CDR2 is SYGVNS. V lost 6 bases to trimming and J lost 11 bases, with 13 bases between them. This CDR3 is built from 11 residues. CDR3: CASRQGSKAFF. DNA of the CDR3: TGTGCCAGCAGACAGGGAAGTAAGGCTTTCTTT.

This clone was counted many times. Sequence at one end of the junction differs from germline and may be a read error. The chain carries TRBV7-9 and TRBJ1-4; D is undetermined. From germline, CDR1 is SEHNR and CDR2 FQNEAQ (reference sequence). This CDR3 spans 15 amino acids. Written as DNA, the CDR3 is TGTGCCAGCAGCCTAGCCCCTGGATTGAATGAAAAACTGTTTTTT. Amino acids: CASSLAPGLNEKLFF.

With regard to this clone: Within the sample, other DNA sequences also encode this same CDR3. The chain employs TRBV18 and TRBJ1-4; D is unresolved. Germline V CDR1 and CDR2: KGHSH, LQKENI. V lost 9 bases and J lost 8, with 13 bases in between. The CDR3 contains 12 residues. This CDR3 is CASSAIREKLFF. The CDR3, as DNA: TGTGCCAGTTCAGCAATCCGGGAAAAACTGTTTTTT.

V gene TRBV29-1 combines with J gene TRBJ2-7; TRBD2 matches 8 bases. The germline gives CDR1 SQVTM, CDR2 ANQGSEA. The CDR3 totals 13 residues. Trimming removed 4 bases from V and 6 bases from J; junction bases left unmatched: 8. The CDR3 bases are TGCAGCGTTGCGGGACTAGTGGATGGCGAGCAGTACTTC. It codes for CSVAGLVDGEQYF.

This clone was detected a few times. The CDR3 region is CASSQDHEGARTEAFF. The CDR3, as DNA: TGTGCCAGCAGCCAAGATCATGAAGGGGCGCGGACTGAAGCTTTCTTT. The rearrangement joins TRBV4-2 to TRBJ1-1; possibly TRBD1 for D (5 bases). V lost 0 bases and J 5 bases, leaving 16 bases between the germline ends. This CDR3 has 16 amino acids. Germline values: CDR1 LGHNA, CDR2 YNFKEQ.

This chain uses TRBV18 with TRBJ1-2; no clear D. Trimming cost V 2 bases and J 0 bases, with 13 bases left between them. The V gene's germline CDR1 is KGHSH and CDR2 LQKENI. The CDR3 loop spans 16 amino acids. Here the CDR3 reads CASSPARPLANYGYTF. Written as DNA, the CDR3 is TGTGCCAGCTCACCAGCCCGTCCCTTAGCTAACTATGGCTACACCTTC.

In its sample, this clone was seen many times. This chain connects TRBV6-1 to TRBJ1-1, with 7 bases fitting TRBD1. The CDR3 is 15 residues long. CDR1 and CDR2 (germline): MNHNS, SASEGT. Trimming took 2 bases from V and 5 from J; bases not matched to a gene: 8. The CDR3 DNA reads TGTGCCAGCAGTGAACAGGAAGACAGGGCGACTGAAGCTTTCTTT. It translates to CASSEQEDRATEAFF.

The rearrangement uses TRBV7-8 and TRBJ2-7; D may match TRBD1 or TRBD2 (5 bases each). Trimming pared 4 bases from V and 0 bases from J, leaving 13 bases between. CDR3 length: 15 residues. Germline values: CDR1 SGHVS, CDR2 FQNEAQ. CDR3 sequence (DNA): TGTGCCAGCAGCTCACGTGAGGGGAGCTCCTACGAGCAGTACTTC. Amino acids: CASSSREGSSYEQYF.

There are a few counts of this clone. The same CDR3 arises from other DNA sequences in this sample as well. The chain combines TRBV20-1 with TRBJ2-7, with D perhaps TRBD2 (5 bases). Germline values: CDR1 DFQATT, CDR2 SNEGSKA (reference sequence). The CDR3 has 11 residues. Trimming removed 5 bases from V and 3 bases from J, with 8 bases in between. The CDR3 DNA is TGCAGTGCTCGGAGCGGCTACGAGCAGTACTTC. Translating it yields CSARSGYEQYF.

The rearrangement joins TRBV15 to TRBJ1-4, with D maybe TRBD1 (5 bases). Germline CDR1 LNHNV, CDR2 YYDKDF (reference sequence). Trimming left V 1 base short and J 3 bases short, with 12 bases between. The CDR3 extends over 16 amino acids. The CDR3 DNA sequence: TGTGCCACCAGCAGAGGTCCCGGGGGGGCTAATGAAAAACTGTTTTTT. Its translation: CATSRGPGGANEKLFF.

The rearrangement uses TRBV5-1 and TRBJ2-5; TRBD2 is a possible D gene (6 bases). The J call may be faulty, since TRBJ2-7 better matches the DNA end. The germline CDR1 and CDR2 sequences are SGHRS and YFSETQ. The CDR3 covers 13 residues. CDR3 protein: CASSSGLTYEQYF. CDR3 DNA: TGCGCCAGCAGCTCGGGACTCACCTACGAGCAGTACTTC.

The chain is built from TRBV4-1 and TRBJ2-1, with 14 bases aligning to TRBD2. CDR1 and CDR2 from the germline V gene are MGHRA and YSYEKL. This CDR3 comprises 21 residues. Trimming at V came to 2 bases and at J to 5 bases, leaving 17 bases not matched to a gene. CDR3 sequence: CASSQHRGTSGSGLFHNEQFF. In DNA, the CDR3 is TGCGCCAGCAGCCAACACAGGGGGACTAGCGGGAGTGGTCTCTTTCACAATGAGCAGTTCTTC.

The chain uses TRBV7-3 and TRBJ2-7; D not resolved. V dropped 4 bases and J dropped 6 bases, with 13 bases sitting between them. Germline V gene sequence: CDR1 SGHTA, CDR2 FQGTGA. This CDR3 spans 13 amino acids. The CDR3 nucleotides read TGTGCCAGCAGCTCCACAACAATAGGCGAGCAGTACTTC. This codes for CASSSTTIGEQYF. Complete variable domain (other parts from reference TRBV7-3 and TRBJ2-7): GAGVSQTPSNKVTEKGKYVELRCDPISGHTALYWYRQSLGQGPEFLIYFQGTGAADDSGLPNDRFFAVRPEGSVSTLKIQRTERGDSAVYLCASSSTTIGEQYFGPGTRLTVT.

The rearrangement joins TRBV6-5 to TRBJ2-7; 13 bases are a match to TRBD2. The CDR3 loop spans 16 amino acids. Germline V CDR1 and CDR2: MNHEY, SVGAGI. V shed 2 bases and J 3 bases; nucleotides not matched to a gene: 4. The CDR3 spells CASSYRGTSGIYEQYF. The CDR3 coding sequence is TGTGCCAGCAGTTACCGTGGGACTAGCGGGATCTACGAGCAGTACTTC.

This chain joins TRBV28 and TRBJ1-5; D ambiguous. Trimming shortened V by 3 bases and J by 4 bases, and 10 bases separated the two germline ends. The germline CDR1 and CDR2 sequences are MDHEN and SYDVKM. The length of the CDR3 is 14 residues. CDR3 residues: CASSFWQVNQPQHF. In DNA, the CDR3 is TGTGCCAGCAGTTTTTGGCAGGTGAATCAGCCCCAGCATTTT.

The chain couples TRBV28 to TRBJ1-2; D gene unclear. This CDR3 has 14 amino acids. CDR1 and CDR2 from the germline V gene are MDHEN and SYDVKM. The germline V and J ends were trimmed by 2 bases and 0 bases, with 7 bases remaining between them. The CDR3 DNA is TGTGCCAGCAGTTTAATTCCGTCTAACTATGGCTACACCTTC. This sequence encodes CASSLIPSNYGYTF.

The chain employs TRBV23-1 and TRBJ2-7; 7 bases align to TRBD2. TRBV23-1 is an ORF, and what it does is uncertain. Trimming at V came to 8 bases and at J to 3 bases, leaving 13 bases not matched to a gene. The CDR3 loop spans 15 amino acids. The chain's CDR3 is CASSPPAGEGYEQYF. CDR3 coding DNA: TGCGCCAGCTCCCCGCCGGCGGGAGAGGGCTACGAGCAGTACTTC.

The V and J genes are TRBV5-4 and TRBJ2-7, with D perhaps TRBD1 (5 bases). Trimming removed 2 bases at V and 5 bases at J, with 11 bases between. The CDR3 contains 13 residues. Germline V gives CDR1 SGHNT, CDR2 YYREEE (reference sequence). CDR3 nucleotides: TGTGCCAGCAGCTTTGTCAGGGATAACGAGCAGTACTTC. Its protein is CASSFVRDNEQYF.